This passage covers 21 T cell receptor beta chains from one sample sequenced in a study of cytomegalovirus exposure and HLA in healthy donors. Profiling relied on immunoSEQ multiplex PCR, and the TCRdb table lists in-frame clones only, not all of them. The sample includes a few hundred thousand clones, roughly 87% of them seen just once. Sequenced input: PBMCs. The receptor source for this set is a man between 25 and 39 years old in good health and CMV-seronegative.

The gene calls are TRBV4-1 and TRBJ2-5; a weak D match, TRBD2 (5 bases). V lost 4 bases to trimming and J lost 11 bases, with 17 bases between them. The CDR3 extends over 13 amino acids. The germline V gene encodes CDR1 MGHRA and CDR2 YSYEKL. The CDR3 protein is CASSPVRTSRQYF. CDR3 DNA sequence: TGCGCCAGCAGCCCTGTGCGGACTTCGAGACAGTACTTC.

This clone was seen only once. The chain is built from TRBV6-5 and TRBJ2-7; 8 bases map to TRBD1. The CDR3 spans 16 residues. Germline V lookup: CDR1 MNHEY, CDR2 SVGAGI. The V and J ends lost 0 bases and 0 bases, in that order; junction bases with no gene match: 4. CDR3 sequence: CASSYSRQGSSYEQYF. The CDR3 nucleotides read TGTGCCAGCAGTTACTCGAGACAGGGGAGCTCCTACGAGCAGTACTTC.

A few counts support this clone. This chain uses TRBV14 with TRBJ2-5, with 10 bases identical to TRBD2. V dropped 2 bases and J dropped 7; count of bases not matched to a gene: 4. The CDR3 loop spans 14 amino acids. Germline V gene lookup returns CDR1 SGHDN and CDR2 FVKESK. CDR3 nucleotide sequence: TGTGCCAGCAGCCAAAGGACTAGCGGAGGGACCCAGTACTTC. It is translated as CASSQRTSGGTQYF.

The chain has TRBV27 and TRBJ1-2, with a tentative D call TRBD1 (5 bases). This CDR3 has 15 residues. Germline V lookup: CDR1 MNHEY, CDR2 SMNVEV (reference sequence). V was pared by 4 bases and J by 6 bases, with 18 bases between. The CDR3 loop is CASSSSGAPPDGYTF. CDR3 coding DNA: TGTGCCAGCAGTTCCTCTGGGGCCCCACCTGATGGCTACACCTTC.

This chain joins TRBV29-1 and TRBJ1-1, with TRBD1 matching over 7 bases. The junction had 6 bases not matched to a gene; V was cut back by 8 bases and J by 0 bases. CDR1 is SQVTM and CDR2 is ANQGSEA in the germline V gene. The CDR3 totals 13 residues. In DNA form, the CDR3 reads TGCAGCTTTCGGACAGGACTGAACACTGAAGCTTTCTTT. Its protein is CSFRTGLNTEAFF. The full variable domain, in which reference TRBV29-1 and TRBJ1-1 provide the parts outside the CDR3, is SAVISQKPSRDICQRGTSLTIQCQVDSQVTMMFWYRQQPGQSLTLIATANQGSEATYESGFVIDKFPISRPNLTFSTLTVSNMSPEDSSIYLCSFRTGLNTEAFFGQGTRLTVV.

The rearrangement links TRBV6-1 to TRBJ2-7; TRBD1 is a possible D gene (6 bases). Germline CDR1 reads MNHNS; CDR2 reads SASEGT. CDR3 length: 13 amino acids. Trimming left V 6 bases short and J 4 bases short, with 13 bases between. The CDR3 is CASSQDRGYEQYF. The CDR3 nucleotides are TGTGCCAGCAGCCAGGACAGAGGATACGAGCAGTACTTC.

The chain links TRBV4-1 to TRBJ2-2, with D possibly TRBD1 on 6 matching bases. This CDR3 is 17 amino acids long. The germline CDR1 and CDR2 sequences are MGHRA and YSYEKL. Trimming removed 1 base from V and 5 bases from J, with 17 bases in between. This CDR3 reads CASSQVDRTIRTGELFF. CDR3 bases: TGCGCCAGCAGCCAAGTCGACAGGACGATAAGGACCGGGGAGCTGTTTTTT.

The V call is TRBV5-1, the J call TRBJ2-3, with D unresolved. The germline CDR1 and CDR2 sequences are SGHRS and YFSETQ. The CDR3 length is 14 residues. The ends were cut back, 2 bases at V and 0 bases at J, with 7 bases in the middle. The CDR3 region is CASSFPESTDTQYF. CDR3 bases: TGCGCCAGCAGCTTCCCAGAAAGCACAGATACGCAGTATTTT.

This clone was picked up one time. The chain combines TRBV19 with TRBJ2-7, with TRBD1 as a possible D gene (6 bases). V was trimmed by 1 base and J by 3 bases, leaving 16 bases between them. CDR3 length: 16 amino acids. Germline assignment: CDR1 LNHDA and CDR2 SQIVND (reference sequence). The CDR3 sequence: CASSIGDNREIYEQYF. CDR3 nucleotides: TGTGCCAGTAGTATAGGGGACAACCGGGAAATCTACGAGCAGTACTTC.

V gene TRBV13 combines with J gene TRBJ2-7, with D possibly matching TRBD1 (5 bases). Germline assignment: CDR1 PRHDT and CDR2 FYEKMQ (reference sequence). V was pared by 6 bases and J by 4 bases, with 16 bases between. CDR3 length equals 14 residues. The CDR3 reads CASSFRDRGYEQYF. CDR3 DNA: TGTGCCAGCAGTTTCCGCGACAGAGGTTACGAGCAGTACTTC.

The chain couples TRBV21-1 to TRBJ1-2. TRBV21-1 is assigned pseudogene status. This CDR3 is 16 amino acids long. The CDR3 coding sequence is TGTGCCAGCAGCAAAGGGGGGGATACTGAGGACTATGGCTACACCTTC. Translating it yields CASSKGGDTEDYGYTF.

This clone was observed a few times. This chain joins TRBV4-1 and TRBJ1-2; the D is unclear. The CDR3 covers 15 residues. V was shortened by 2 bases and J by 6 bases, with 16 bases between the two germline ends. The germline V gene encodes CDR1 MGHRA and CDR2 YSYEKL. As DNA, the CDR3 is TGCGCCAGCAGCCAACCAGGATCCGGGAGGGATGGCTACACCTTC. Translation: CASSQPGSGRDGYTF.

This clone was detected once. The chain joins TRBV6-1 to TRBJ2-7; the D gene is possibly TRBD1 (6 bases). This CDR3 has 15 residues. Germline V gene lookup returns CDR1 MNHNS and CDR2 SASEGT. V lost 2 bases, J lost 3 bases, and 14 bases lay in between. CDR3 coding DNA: TGTGCCAGCAGTGAATCGGCAGGGGTCCTCTACGAGCAGTACTTC. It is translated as CASSESAGVLYEQYF.

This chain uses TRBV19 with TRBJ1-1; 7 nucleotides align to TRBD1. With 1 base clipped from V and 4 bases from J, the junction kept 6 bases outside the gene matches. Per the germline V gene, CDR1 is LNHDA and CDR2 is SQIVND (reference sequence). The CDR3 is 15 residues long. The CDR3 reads CASSIVDRFGTEAFF. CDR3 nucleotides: TGTGCCAGTAGTATAGTGGACAGGTTTGGCACTGAAGCTTTCTTT. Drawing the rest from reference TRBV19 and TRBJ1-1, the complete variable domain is DGGITQSPKYLFRKEGQNVTLSCEQNLNHDAMYWYRQDPGQGLRLIYYSQIVNDFQKGDIAEGYSVSREKKESFPLTVTSAQKNPTAFYLCASSIVDRFGTEAFFGQGTRLTVV.

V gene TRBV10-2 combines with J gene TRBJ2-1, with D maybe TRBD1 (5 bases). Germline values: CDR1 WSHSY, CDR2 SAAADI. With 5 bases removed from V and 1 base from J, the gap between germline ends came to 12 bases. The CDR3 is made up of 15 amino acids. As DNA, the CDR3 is TGCGCCAGCAGTCCAACAGGTGATTCCTACAATGAGCAGTTCTTC. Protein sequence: CASSPTGDSYNEQFF.

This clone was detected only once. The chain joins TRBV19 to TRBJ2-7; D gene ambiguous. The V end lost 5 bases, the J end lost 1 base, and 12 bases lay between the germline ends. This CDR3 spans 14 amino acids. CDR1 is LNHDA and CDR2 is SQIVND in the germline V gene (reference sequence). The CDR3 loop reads CASSRGPDSYEQYF. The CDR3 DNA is TGTGCCAGTAGTCGCGGCCCCGATTCCTACGAGCAGTACTTC.

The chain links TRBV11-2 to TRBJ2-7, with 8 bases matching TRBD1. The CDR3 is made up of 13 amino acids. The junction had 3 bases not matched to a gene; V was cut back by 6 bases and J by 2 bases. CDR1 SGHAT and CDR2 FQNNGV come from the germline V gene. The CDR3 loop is CASSKDRAYEQYF. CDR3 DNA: TGTGCCAGCAGTAAGGACAGGGCCTACGAGCAGTACTTC.

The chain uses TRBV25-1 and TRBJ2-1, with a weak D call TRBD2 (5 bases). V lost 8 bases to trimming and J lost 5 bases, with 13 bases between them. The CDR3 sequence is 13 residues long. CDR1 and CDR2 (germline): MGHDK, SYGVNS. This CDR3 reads CASRSRGNNEQFF. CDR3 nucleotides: TGTGCCAGCCGCTCCCGGGGAAACAATGAGCAGTTCTTC.

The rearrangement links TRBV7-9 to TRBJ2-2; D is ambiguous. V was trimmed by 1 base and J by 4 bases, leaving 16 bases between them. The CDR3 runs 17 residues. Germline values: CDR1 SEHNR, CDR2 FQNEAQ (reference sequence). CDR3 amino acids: CASSLVSMTLFTGELFF. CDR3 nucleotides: TGTGCCAGCAGCTTAGTGTCTATGACACTTTTCACCGGGGAGCTGTTTTTT.

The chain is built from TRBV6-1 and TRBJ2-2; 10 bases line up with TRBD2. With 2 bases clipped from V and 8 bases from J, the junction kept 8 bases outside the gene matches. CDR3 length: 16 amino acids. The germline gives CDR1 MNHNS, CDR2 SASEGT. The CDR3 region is CASSENRLAGAGELFF. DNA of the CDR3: TGTGCCAGCAGTGAAAATCGGCTAGCGGGGGCTGGGGAGCTGTTTTTT.

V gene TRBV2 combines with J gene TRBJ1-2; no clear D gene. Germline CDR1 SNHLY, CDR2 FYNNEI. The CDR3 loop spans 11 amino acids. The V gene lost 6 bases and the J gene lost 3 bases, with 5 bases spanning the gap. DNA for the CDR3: TGTGCCAGCAGGGTAGACTATGGCTACACCTTC. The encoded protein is CASRVDYGYTF.